This record concerns one TCR beta chain sequence. This record comes from a study of blood T cell repertoires in COVID-19. Study summary: The United States, Italy and Spain supplied acute and convalescent COVID-19 samples. PBMCs, B-cell-depleted T cells, or T cells were the source of the cDNA or gDNA that made up the material.

V shed 7 bases, J shed 5 bases, and the junction held 8 bases outside the gene matches. CDR3 length: 13 amino acids. In germline, CDR1 is SEHNR, CDR2 FQNEAQ (reference sequence). In the original analysis: Estimation of nucleated cell counts was performed using reference gene primer amplification. Sequenced by immunoSEQ multiplex PCR; TCRdb stores in-frame clones only, minus some. V and J calls plus clone size are reproduced from that table; the DNA served to infer D and trimming. The repertoire consists of about 250,000 clones, with approximately 85% occurring once and the leading ten covering 0.85% to 1%. The Seattle site enrolled patients during active infection and followed them longitudinally.

This TCR derives from a human donor with COVID-19, enrolled during active disease. The donor label of this sample is uncertain. The sequenced sample consisted of peripheral blood. This sequence joins TRBV7-9 and TRBJ2-7, with TRBD1 matching over 7 bases. CDR3 loop: CASKRTGFDEQYF. In DNA form, the CDR3 reads TGTGCCAGCAAGAGGACAGGTTTCGACGAGCAGTACTTC.